Shown below are 25 T cell receptor beta chains from a single sample sequenced in a study of neurological immune-mediated disorders. MiXCR was run by TCRdb on the 5' RACE reads, yielding one entry per CDR3 protein. Of approximately 30,000 distinct CDR3 sequences listed, around 20% are singletons. The sequencing sample was made of PBMCs. These receptors originate from a woman aged 55-70 years in good health.

This clonotype has at least ten counts. The chain links TRBV7-8 to TRBJ2-1, with 7 nucleotides matching TRBD2. Germline V gives CDR1 SGHVS, CDR2 FQNEAQ. The CDR3 sequence is 15 residues long. J gave up 9 bases and V 5 bases, and 13 bases lay outside the gene matches. CDR3 residues: CASSPWARETGEQFF. CDR3 DNA: TGTGCCAGCAGCCCATGGGCGCGGGAGACGGGTGAGCAGTTCTTC.

This clonotype showed up just once. The genes are TRBV28 and TRBJ2-7; TRBD1 is a possible D gene (5 bases). CDR1 MDHEN and CDR2 SYDVKM come from the germline V gene. V was trimmed by 6 bases and J by 7 bases, leaving 10 bases between them. The CDR3 has 11 amino acids. The CDR3 protein is CASSPRQEQYF. The DNA for the CDR3 is TGTGCCAGCAGCCCCCGACAGGAGCAGTACTTC.

This clonotype was detected many times. The chain links TRBV2 to TRBJ2-3, with TRBD2 matching over 11 bases. Germline V lookup: CDR1 SNHLY, CDR2 FYNNEI. V trimming: 7 bases; J trimming: 6 bases; junction bases outside the gene matches: 3. The CDR3 consists of 13 residues. CDR3 sequence (DNA): TGTGCCAGCATGGCTAGCGGGAGGGATACGCAGTATTTT. Protein sequence: CASMASGRDTQYF.

Ten or more counts support this clonotype. The chain uses TRBV7-9 and TRBJ1-1, with a possible D match to TRBD1 (6 bases). CDR1 and CDR2 (germline): SEHNR, FQNEAQ (reference sequence). The CDR3 is made up of 15 amino acids. V lost 5 bases and J 5 bases, leaving 18 bases between the germline ends. This CDR3 is CASSPKGGWRTEAFF. Here the CDR3 DNA reads TGTGCCAGCAGCCCCAAGGGGGGTTGGAGGACTGAAGCTTTCTTT.

This clonotype was counted at least ten times. This chain connects TRBV7-2 to TRBJ2-6; D is unclear. The CDR3 extends over 16 amino acids. Germline V lookup: CDR1 SGHTA, CDR2 FQGNSA. Trimming removed 1 base from V and 0 bases from J, with 7 bases in between. DNA for the CDR3: TGTGCCAGCAGCTTAGTAGATAGCTCTGGGGCCAACGTCCTGACTTTC. This codes for CASSLVDSSGANVLTF.

This clonotype was counted ten times or more. The chain uses TRBV7-2 and TRBJ2-6; D is unclear. Per the germline V gene, CDR1 is SGHTA and CDR2 is FQGNSA. This CDR3 is 18 amino acids long. Trimming stripped 5 bases from V and 0 bases from J, with 17 bases between. The CDR3 protein is CASSLFGSRRSGANVLTF. CDR3 DNA sequence: TGTGCCAGCAGCCTTTTCGGTTCTCGCCGCTCTGGGGCCAACGTCCTGACTTTC.

This clonotype occurred many times. V gene TRBV29-1 combines with J gene TRBJ1-1; 9 nucleotides agree with TRBD1. This CDR3 contains 13 residues. Trimming took 4 bases from V and 1 from J; bases not matched to a gene: 1. Germline V lookup: CDR1 SQVTM, CDR2 ANQGSEA. CDR3 region: CSVAGQGNTEAFF. In DNA form, the CDR3 reads TGCAGCGTTGCGGGACAGGGGAACACTGAAGCTTTCTTT.

Turning to this clonotype: Because it lacks the conserved phenylalanine or tryptophan at the end, this CDR3 is likely a read error. It is unclear where the CDR3 begins or ends on the DNA, so no DNA is shown, and the CDR3 is as TCRdb lists it. The chain employs TRBV30 and TRBJ2-5; the tabulated D call, TRBD2, remains unverified against the DNA. The CDR3 extends over 12 residues, inclusive of both ends. Germline lookup yields CDR1 GTSNPN and CDR2 SVGIG (reference sequence). CDR3: CAWSVTGGRLRS.

This clonotype was detected many times. V gene TRBV7-9 combines with J gene TRBJ2-7, with 9 bases fitting TRBD1. V lost 5 bases and J lost 3; bases outside the gene matches: 14. This CDR3 has 17 residues. Germline V gives CDR1 SEHNR, CDR2 FQNEAQ (reference sequence). The CDR3 region has the DNA TGTGCCAGCAGCGCGGGACAGGGTAAGGTAGGACTCTACGAGCAGTACTTC. This encodes CASSAGQGKVGLYEQYF.

This clonotype has ten or more counts. This chain uses TRBV5-1 with TRBJ1-2, with D uncertain. Between the trimmed V and J ends, which lost 4 bases and 8 bases, there was a span of 18 bases. The length of the CDR3 is 14 residues. CDR1 and CDR2 from the germline V gene are SGHRS and YFSETQ. CDR3 DNA: TGCGCCAGCAGCAACAACGGGCCACTGGGGGGCTACACCTTC. It is translated as CASSNNGPLGGYTF.

The table lists this clonotype with many counts. The gene calls are TRBV12-3 or TRBV12-4 and TRBJ1-1; the D is unclear. V lost 2 bases to trimming and J lost 1 base, with 5 bases between them. The CDR3 runs to 13 residues. CDR3 sequence: CASSLRGNTEAFF. CDR3 nucleotides: TGTGCCAGCAGTTTACGGGGGAACACTGAAGCTTTCTTT.

The sample holds many counts of this clonotype. This chain links TRBV7-2 with TRBJ2-1; tentatively, D is TRBD1 or TRBD2 (6 bases each). This CDR3 comprises 21 residues. Trimming removed 2 bases at V and 3 bases at J, with 29 bases between. In germline, CDR1 is SGHTA, CDR2 FQGNSA. The CDR3 here is CASSLKGGGGTGYGVYNEQFF. In DNA, the CDR3 is TGTGCCAGCAGCTTAAAGGGGGGTGGGGGCACGGGGTATGGAGTCTACAATGAGCAGTTCTTC. Looking up the rest from reference TRBV7-2 and TRBJ2-1 gives the full variable domain: GAGVSQSPSNKVTEKGKDVELRCDPISGHTALYWYRQSLGQGLEFLIYFQGNSAPDKSGLPSDRFSAERTGGSVSTLTIQRTQQEDSAVYLCASSLKGGGGTGYGVYNEQFFGPGTRLTVL.

This chain uses TRBV6-1 with TRBJ1-1; tentatively, D is TRBD1 (5 bases). Germline CDR1 and CDR2: MNHNS and SASEGT. Between the trimmed V and J ends, which lost 4 bases and 0 bases, there was a span of 21 bases. The CDR3 consists of 18 residues. The chain's CDR3 is CASSAGPTEWGMNTEAFF. The CDR3 DNA sequence: TGTGCCAGCAGTGCCGGACCGACAGAATGGGGGATGAACACTGAAGCTTTCTTT.

This clonotype was picked up many times. The chain links TRBV12-3 or TRBV12-4 to TRBJ1-2, with D possibly matching TRBD1 (6 bases). The CDR3 runs 14 residues. V was trimmed by 7 bases and J by 2 bases, leaving 14 bases between them. The chain's CDR3 is CASTRTGINYGYTF. DNA of the CDR3: TGTGCCAGCACTAGAACAGGGATAAACTATGGCTACACCTTC.

This clonotype has at least ten counts. The chain uses TRBV5-1 and TRBJ1-6, with D possibly matching TRBD1 (5 bases). The CDR3 is 15 residues long. CDR1 and CDR2 from the germline V gene are SGHRS and YFSETQ. Trimming left V 0 bases short and J 7 bases short, with 11 bases between. Here the CDR3 DNA reads TGCGCCAGCAGCTTGGCCGGGACTATAAATTCACCCCTCCACTTT. As protein: CASSLAGTINSPLHF. Full variable domain (rest looked up from reference TRBV5-1 and TRBJ1-6): KAGVTQTPRYLIKTRGQQVTLSCSPISGHRSVSWYQQTPGQGLQFLFEYFSETQRNKGNFPGRFSGRQFSNSRSEMNVSTLELGDSALYLCASSLAGTINSPLHFGNGTRLTVT.

This clonotype showed up many times. This chain joins TRBV20-1 and TRBJ2-3; 14 nucleotides agree with TRBD2. This CDR3 contains 17 residues. CDR1 is DFQATT and CDR2 is SNEGSKA in the germline V gene (reference sequence). The V gene end was trimmed by 3 bases and the J gene end by 1 base; junction bases not matched to a gene: 6. The CDR3 here is CSASGAGLAGGTDTQYF. CDR3 coding DNA: TGCAGTGCTAGTGGCGCGGGACTAGCGGGAGGCACAGATACGCAGTATTTT.

This clonotype was counted ten times or more. The chain employs TRBV5-4 and TRBJ2-5; TRBD1 agrees at 8 bases. The germline V gene encodes CDR1 SGHNT and CDR2 YYREEE (reference sequence). After removal of 5 bases from V and 2 bases from J, the junction contained 11 bases not matched to a gene. This CDR3 spans 16 amino acids. Here the CDR3 DNA reads TGTGCCAGCAGATTTGCAGGGGGCCGTTTTCAAGAGACCCAGTACTTC. Amino acid sequence: CASRFAGGRFQETQYF.

The sample holds many counts of this clonotype. J is TRBJ2-7 and V is TRBV5-1; D unclear. CDR3 size: 12 residues. The germline CDR1 and CDR2 sequences are SGHRS and YFSETQ. V lost 3 bases to trimming and J lost 6 bases, with 10 bases between them. The DNA for the CDR3 is TGCGCCAGCAGCTGGGGTCATGGCGAGCAGTACTTC. Translated, it gives CASSWGHGEQYF.

The sample holds many counts of this clonotype. V and J are TRBV18 and TRBJ2-7, with D maybe TRBD1 (5 bases). Germline CDR1 and CDR2: KGHSH and LQKENI. V shed 0 bases and J shed 2 bases, with 8 bases lying between them. CDR3 length equals 14 residues. In DNA form, the CDR3 reads TGTGCCAGCTCACCACCAGGGGTCCCCTACGAGCAGTACTTC. This codes for CASSPPGVPYEQYF.

This chain uses TRBV5-1 with TRBJ2-1; D remains ambiguous. The germline V and J ends were trimmed by 0 bases and 4 bases, with 11 bases remaining between them. This CDR3 is 15 amino acids long. Germline V gene data show CDR1 as SGHRS and CDR2 as YFSETQ. Here the CDR3 reads CASSLVVGNYNEQFF. The CDR3 DNA reads as TGCGCCAGCAGCTTGGTCGTGGGGAATTACAATGAGCAGTTCTTC.

This clonotype has ten or more counts. This sequence joins TRBV20-1 and TRBJ2-7; D assignment may be TRBD1 or TRBD2 (7 bases each). Between the trimmed V and J ends, which lost 0 bases and 5 bases, there was a span of 17 bases. The V gene's germline CDR1 is DFQATT and CDR2 SNEGSKA (reference sequence). This CDR3 region has 15 residues. As DNA, the CDR3 is TGCAGTGCTAGAGATTTTAGACAGGGAGGGAACGAGCAGTACTTC. Encoded protein: CSARDFRQGGNEQYF.

V usage is TRBV20-1 and J usage is TRBJ2-2; possible D gene TRBD2, 6 bases. The CDR3 totals 13 residues. V was cut by 1 base and J by 3 bases, with 6 bases left in between. Per the germline V gene, CDR1 is DFQATT and CDR2 is SNEGSKA (reference sequence). CDR3 loop: CSARAGDTGELFF. As DNA, the CDR3 is TGCAGTGCTAGAGCGGGGGACACCGGGGAGCTGTTTTTT.

This clonotype came up many times. The rearrangement joins TRBV20-1 to TRBJ2-1, with TRBD2 identical over 13 bases. Germline CDR1 is DFQATT and CDR2 is SNEGSKA (reference sequence). V shed 2 bases, J shed 4 bases, and the junction held 8 bases outside the gene matches. This CDR3 spans 17 amino acids. The CDR3 coding sequence is TGCAGTGCTAGAACCGGGACTAGCGGGACTGCTTACAATGAGCAGTTCTTC. It is translated as CSARTGTSGTAYNEQFF.

The chain links TRBV24-1 to TRBJ1-2; a weak D match, TRBD1 (5 bases). V was shortened by 2 bases and J by 7 bases, with 10 bases between the two germline ends. This CDR3 contains 13 residues. Germline V lookup: CDR1 KGHDR, CDR2 SFDVKD. This CDR3 reads CATSDWGLSGYTF. CDR3 DNA: TGTGCCACCAGTGATTGGGGGTTAAGTGGCTACACCTTC.

This clonotype was observed at least ten times. The V call is TRBV12-3 or TRBV12-4, the J call TRBJ1-5, with no clear D. This CDR3 has 13 residues. V was trimmed by 1 base and J by 7 bases, leaving 8 bases between them. The CDR3 protein is CASSLGENQPQHF. CDR3 nucleotides: TGTGCCAGCAGTTTAGGGGAGAACCAGCCCCAGCATTTT.